Listed below are T cell receptor beta chains from one sample, sequenced in a study of low-dose radiotherapy and immunotherapy resistance in tumors. MiXCR, applied by TCRdb to the reads, yields one record per CDR3 protein. The table shows some 85,000 distinct CDR3 sequences, with approximately 19% occurring only once. The sequencing here drew on PBMCs, taken before treatment. The origin of the receptors is a male donor with prostate cancer. Both conserved end residues are part of each CDR3. The D gene is left open where the match is weak. Clone size appears in some rows only: once, few, many, or a class for an expanded clone.

J: TRBJ1-1
V: TRBV28
size: many
D: NA
CDR3: CASSFSGGGTEAFF
DNA: TGTGCCAGCAGTTTTTCTGGGGGCGGAACTGAAGCTTTCTTT

J: TRBJ1-2
V: TRBV7-2
size: many
D: NA
CDR3: CASSLGQGSYGYTF
DNA: TGTGCCAGCAGCTTAGGGCAGGGGTCCTATGGCTACACCTTC

J: TRBJ2-2
V: TRBV6-5
size: many
D: TRBD1
CDR3: CASSYSVYRGTGELFF
DNA: TGTGCCAGCAGTTACTCGGTTTACAGGGGCACCGGGGAGCTGTTTTTT

J: TRBJ1-4
V: TRBV25-1
size: many
D: NA
CDR3: CASSEWGAGLMTTNEKLFF
DNA: TGTGCCAGCAGTGAATGGGGGGCGGGACTTATGACAACTAATGAAAAACTGTTTTTT

J: TRBJ2-1
V: TRBV20-1
size: few
D: TRBD2
CDR3: CSAGSGRALYEQFF
DNA: TGCAGTGCTGGTAGCGGGAGGGCTTTGTATGAGCAGTTCTTC

J: TRBJ2-6
V: TRBV28
size: many
D: NA
CDR3: CASRGGSSGANVLTF
DNA: TGTGCCAGTAGGGGGGGATCCTCTGGGGCCAACGTCCTGACTTTC

J: TRBJ2-7
V: TRBV20-1
size: many
D: NA
CDR3: CSASPPSGGDAYEQYF
DNA: TGCAGTGCTAGTCCTCCTTCCGGCGGGGACGCCTACGAGCAGTACTTC

J: TRBJ2-7
V: TRBV2
size: many
D: TRBD2
CDR3: CASSEGLVTYEQYF
DNA: TGTGCCAGCAGCGAAGGACTAGTAACCTACGAGCAGTACTTC

J: TRBJ2-7
V: TRBV29-1
size: many
D: TRBD1
CDR3: CSAGQDYEQYF
DNA: TGCAGCGCCGGACAGGACTACGAGCAGTACTTC

J: TRBJ2-3
V: TRBV5-1
size: many
D: TRBD1
CDR3: CASSLWDSSTDTQYF
DNA: TGCGCCAGCAGCCTTTGGGACAGTTCCACAGATACGCAGTATTTT

J: TRBJ2-1
V: TRBV20-1
size: NA
D: TRBD2
CDR3: CSAQIRGLAGGNEQFF
DNA: TGCAGTGCTCAGATCAGGGGACTAGCGGGGGGGAATGAGCAGTTCTTC

J: TRBJ2-5
V: TRBV4-1
size: many
D: TRBD1
CDR3: CASSQGDRVVETQYF
DNA: TGCGCCAGCAGCCAAGGGGACAGGGTGGTGGAGACCCAGTACTTC